This T cell receptor beta chain appears in the sequencing data of a study of blood T cells in healthy people across ages. For the second PCR, which ran for about 6 to 12 cycles, a sample-barcoded 5' primer and a J-beta primer mix were used. TCRdb analysed the 5' RACE reads with MiXCR anew, one entry per CDR3 protein. This table holds over 1,200,000 distinct CDR3 sequences, approximately 59% found once. General observations from the study: Since the PBMCs were unsorted, naive and antigen-experienced cells could not be conclusively compared.

In its sample, this clonotype was seen a few times. No antigen is known for it. Specimen: blood. This receptor was identified in a man aged 18 to 29 in good health.

CDR3 protein: CSADALAGESYNEQFF. The DNA of the CDR3 is TGCAGTGCGGACGCACTAGCGGGGGAGTCCTACAATGAGCAGTTCTTC. The chain combines TRBV20-1 with TRBJ2-1; TRBD2 aligns across 11 bases. CDR1 DFQATT and CDR2 SNEGSKA come from the germline V gene (reference sequence). Germline trimming cut 6 bases from V and 1 base from J; bases unmatched to any gene: 8. This CDR3 is built from 16 residues.